This entry lists 17 T cell receptor beta chains sequenced from one sample in a study of shared clonotypes between healthy human individuals. Repertoires were generated with immunoSEQ multiplex PCR, while TCRdb's copy carries only in-frame clones and drops some. The sample has roughly 500,000 clones; around 78% are singletons. The sequenced sample consisted of PBMCs. The receptors stem from a woman in her forties in good health. Some clones in this sample may be carry-over from other donors' samples.

This chain connects TRBV15 to TRBJ1-5; D possibly corresponds to TRBD1 (5 bases). The V gene's germline CDR1 is LNHNV and CDR2 YYDKDF (reference sequence). CDR3 length: 16 residues. V lost 1 base and J lost 3, with 13 bases in between. CDR3 in amino acids: CATSRGTDSDNQPQHF. The DNA for the CDR3 is TGTGCCACCAGCAGAGGGACTGACAGCGACAATCAGCCCCAGCATTTT.

This rearrangement joins TRBV21-1 to TRBJ2-3; the table's TRBD1 call for D was not verified on the DNA. TRBV21-1 is listed as a pseudogene. This CDR3 spans 17 amino acids. CDR3 DNA sequence: TGTGCCAGCAGCAAATTTATAGTAGGGGTGTGCACAGATACGCAGTATTTT. Translation: CASSKFIVGVCTDTQYF.

The V gene is TRBV6-1, the J gene TRBJ2-4; the D is unclear. The CDR3 spans 12 residues. V dropped 7 bases and J dropped 0 bases, with 4 bases sitting between them. From germline, CDR1 is MNHNS and CDR2 SASEGT. CDR3 in DNA: TGTGCCAGCACGTTAGCCAAAAACATTCAGTACTTC. Amino acid sequence: CASTLAKNIQYF.

The chain links TRBV7-9 to TRBJ2-5; TRBD1 is a possible D gene (6 bases). Deletions cut 0 bases from V and 4 bases from J, with 18 bases between. Germline CDR1 and CDR2: SEHNR and FQNEAQ (reference sequence). The CDR3 length is 17 residues. The CDR3 reads CASSLALWGQGPETQYF. The DNA of the CDR3 is TGTGCCAGCAGCTTAGCGCTCTGGGGGCAGGGTCCAGAGACCCAGTACTTC.

V gene TRBV5-6 combines with J gene TRBJ2-7; 7 nucleotides align to TRBD2. The CDR3 loop spans 14 amino acids. Germline-derived CDR1 and CDR2 are SGHDT and YYEEEE. The V and J ends lost 4 bases and 2 bases, in that order; junction bases with no gene match: 6. The chain's CDR3 is CASSPRTRTYEQYF. CDR3 nucleotide sequence: TGTGCCAGCAGCCCCCGGACTAGAACCTACGAGCAGTACTTC.

This sequence joins TRBV5-1 and TRBJ2-7; tentative D call: TRBD2 (7 bases). From germline, CDR1 is SGHRS and CDR2 YFSETQ. The CDR3 loop spans 16 amino acids. Trimming stripped 0 bases from V and 5 bases from J, with 18 bases between. The CDR3 reads CASSLAGGQLQNEQYF. Here the CDR3 DNA reads TGCGCCAGCAGCTTGGCCGGGGGGCAACTTCAGAACGAGCAGTACTTC.

The V and J genes are TRBV2 and TRBJ2-3; TRBD2 matches 8 bases. The germline CDR1 and CDR2 sequences are SNHLY and FYNNEI. The J segment lost 3 bases and the V segment lost 3 bases, leaving 8 bases of the junction unmatched. The CDR3 extends over 16 amino acids. CDR3 region: CASSEKTSVITDTQYF. DNA of the CDR3: TGTGCCAGCAGTGAGAAGACTAGCGTTATTACAGATACGCAGTATTTT.

The rearrangement joins TRBV19 to TRBJ2-5; D remains ambiguous. The CDR3 runs 16 residues. The germline gives CDR1 LNHDA, CDR2 SQIVND (reference sequence). The V end was cut by 4 bases, the J end by 0 bases, with 15 bases between. DNA for the CDR3: TGTGCCAGTAGTAGACTCCCACCGGGCTACCAAGAGACCCAGTACTTC. Its protein product is CASSRLPPGYQETQYF.

The genes are TRBV9 and TRBJ1-1; TRBD1 matches 7 bases. The CDR3 spans 11 residues. The germline V gene encodes CDR1 SGDLS and CDR2 YYNGEE. The ends lost 3 bases at V and 11 bases at J; junction bases unmatched: 4. Written as DNA, the CDR3 is TGTGCCAGCAGCGGGACAGGCCAGGCTTTCTTT. This encodes CASSGTGQAFF.

This clone is a singleton in its sample. The J gene is TRBJ1-2, the V gene TRBV4-2; 11 positions agree with TRBD1. V lost 4 bases and J lost 6; bases outside the gene matches: 7. The germline gives CDR1 LGHNA, CDR2 YNFKEQ. This CDR3 has 15 residues. DNA for the CDR3: TGTGCCAGCAGCCCGGACAGGGGGCTTACGAATGGCTACACCTTC. Amino acids: CASSPDRGLTNGYTF.

The chain is built from TRBV7-9 and TRBJ2-5; 7 bases are shared with TRBD1. The CDR3 extends over 14 amino acids. V shed 5 bases, J shed 4 bases, and the junction held 7 bases outside the gene matches. Germline V gene lookup returns CDR1 SEHNR and CDR2 FQNEAQ (reference sequence). CDR3 coding DNA: TGTGCCAGCAGCCCACAGACAGGGACAGAGACCCAGTACTTC. Amino acid sequence: CASSPQTGTETQYF.

The V call is TRBV6-6, the J call TRBJ2-1, with 11 bases identical to TRBD2. The V gene end was trimmed by 2 bases and the J gene end by 4 bases; junction bases not matched to a gene: 4. This CDR3 region has 16 residues. Germline values: CDR1 MNHNY, CDR2 SVGAGI (reference sequence). The chain's CDR3 is CASSYLTSGSYNEQFF. Written as DNA, the CDR3 is TGTGCCAGCAGTTACCTCACTAGCGGGAGTTACAATGAGCAGTTCTTC.

Turning to this clone: Within the sample, other DNA sequences also encode this same CDR3. The chain has TRBV7-2 and TRBJ2-1; possibly TRBD1 for D (6 bases). V shed 5 bases and J shed 0 bases, with 14 bases lying between them. This CDR3 is 16 amino acids long. CDR1 SGHTA and CDR2 FQGNSA come from the germline V gene. The CDR3 sequence: CASSDRRGGSYNEQFF. The CDR3 DNA reads TGTGCCAGCAGCGACCGCAGAGGGGGCTCCTACAATGAGCAGTTCTTC.

The V gene is TRBV27, the J gene TRBJ2-3, with no clear D. CDR3 size: 13 residues. Germline CDR1 is MNHEY and CDR2 is SMNVEV (reference sequence). V lost 3 bases, J lost 6 bases, and 10 bases lay in between. The CDR3 here is CASSFDLRDTQYF. CDR3 DNA sequence: TGTGCCAGCAGTTTTGATCTGAGGGATACGCAGTATTTT.

With regard to this clone: Additional DNA sequences in this sample encode the identical CDR3. V usage is TRBV18 and J usage is TRBJ2-1; 7 nucleotides match TRBD1. Germline assignment: CDR1 KGHSH and CDR2 LQKENI. This CDR3 has 14 residues. The V segment lost 4 bases and the J segment 4 bases; nucleotides outside the gene matches: 4. This CDR3 reads CASSRGTAYNEQFF. DNA for the CDR3: TGTGCCAGCTCACGTGGGACAGCTTACAATGAGCAGTTCTTC.

The chain combines TRBV28 with TRBJ2-7; possibly TRBD2 for D (5 bases). With 7 bases removed from V and 5 bases from J, the gap between germline ends came to 27 bases. The CDR3 runs 17 residues. Germline CDR1 is MDHEN and CDR2 is SYDVKM. In DNA form, the CDR3 reads TGTGCCAGCAAGCCCCGGTACGGTAAAACGGGAATCGACGAGCAGTACTTC. It yields the protein CASKPRYGKTGIDEQYF.

Concerning this clone: A single base separates this from a much larger clone, so it may be a read error. The same CDR3 arises from other DNA sequences in this sample as well. The CDR3 nucleotides read TGTGCCAGCAGTGTCAGGGTTCGGGAAAAACTGTTTTTC. Protein sequence: CASSVRVREKLFF. The chain employs TRBV6-1 and TRBJ1-4, with D possibly being TRBD1 (5 bases). The germline V gene encodes CDR1 MNHNS and CDR2 SASEGT. CDR3 size: 13 residues.